This TCR beta chain was documented in a study of blood T cells in healthy people across ages. Points from the study as a whole: More naive CD4+ cells and higher diversity were found in long-lived than in aged donors.

With a J-beta primer mix and a sample-barcoded 5' primer, a second PCR ran 7 to 11 cycles. TCRdb redid the calling of the 5' RACE reads with MiXCR, one entry per CDR3 protein. The table has roughly 1,300,000 distinct CDR3 sequences, approximately 59% seen once; the top ten hold 6.5% to 8.5%. This clonotype was observed a handful of times. Antigen specificity is unknown. Germline lookup yields CDR1 MRHNA and CDR2 SNTAGT. CDR3 length: 13 amino acids. Trimming pared 0 bases from V and 5 bases from J, leaving 6 bases between. This rearrangement joins TRBV6-4 to TRBJ2-3; D remains unclear. This sequence originates from a man between 18 and 29 years old in good health. Sequenced sample: blood. CDR3 sequence reads: CASSDSEEDTQYF. The DNA of the CDR3 is TGTGCCAGCAGTGACTCAGAGGAAGATACGCAGTATTTT.